The 17 T cell receptor beta chains listed next were all sequenced from one sample in a study of cytomegalovirus exposure and HLA in healthy donors. PCR used 60 Vbeta primers and 13 Jbeta primers. Profiled with immunoSEQ multiplex PCR; TCRdb holds only in-frame clones, not every one. The profile covers about 120,000 clones, with 81% appearing a single time and approximately 4% taken by the ten largest. Sequencing used PBMCs. The receptor set was obtained from a man younger than 30 in good health and CMV-seropositive.

This chain links TRBV25-1 with TRBJ2-2, with 10 bases lining up with TRBD1. This CDR3 has 18 amino acids. CDR1 is MGHDK and CDR2 is SYGVNS in the germline V gene. V shed 1 base, J shed 0 bases, and the junction held 5 bases outside the gene matches. CDR3 protein: CASSESLGQGANTGELFF. In nucleotides, the CDR3 is TGTGCCAGCAGTGAATCATTAGGACAGGGGGCGAACACCGGGGAGCTGTTTTTT.

This clone turned up a few times. The chain links TRBV5-5 to TRBJ1-4, with 9 bases lining up with TRBD1. Germline lookup yields CDR1 SGHKS and CDR2 YYEKEE (reference sequence). The CDR3 sequence is 15 residues long. V dropped 4 bases and J dropped 7; count of bases not matched to a gene: 8. CDR3 in amino acids: CASSATGGEFEKLFF. The CDR3 DNA reads as TGTGCCAGCAGCGCTACAGGGGGCGAATTTGAAAAACTGTTTTTT.

This chain joins TRBV9 and TRBJ1-1; no clear D. The CDR3 contains 14 residues. Per germline, CDR1 SGDLS and CDR2 YYNGEE. V lost 0 bases, J lost 1 base, and 7 bases lay in between. CDR3 amino acids: CASSVGHTNTEAFF. The CDR3 DNA reads TGTGCCAGCAGCGTAGGACATACGAACACTGAAGCTTTCTTT.

This clone has only a few counts. V is TRBV5-6 and J is TRBJ2-5; D unclear. The J call may be mistaken, given a closer DNA end match to TRBJ2-7. Germline V gives CDR1 SGHDT, CDR2 YYEEEE. The CDR3 is 14 amino acids. The CDR3: CASSSISGYYEQYF. CDR3 DNA: TGTGCCAGCAGCTCCATCAGTGGATACTACGAGCAGTACTTC.

The chain has TRBV7-2 and TRBJ1-2; D is possibly TRBD1 (5 bases). V shed 2 bases and J shed 0 bases, with 7 bases lying between them. Germline lookup yields CDR1 SGHTA and CDR2 FQGNSA. The CDR3 is 14 amino acids. CDR3 sequence reads: CASSLRTTNYGYTF. CDR3 nucleotides: TGTGCCAGCAGCTTAAGGACAACTAACTATGGCTACACCTTC.

The chain carries TRBV6-1 and TRBJ1-2; 7 positions agree with TRBD1. The CDR3 runs to 13 residues. V was clipped by 6 bases and J by 6 bases; unmatched bases: 7. In germline, CDR1 is MNHNS, CDR2 SASEGT. The CDR3 region has the DNA TGTGCCAGCAGACCGACAGGGTTCCATGGCTACACCTTC. Residues: CASRPTGFHGYTF.

This chain uses TRBV7-2 with TRBJ2-3, with D perhaps TRBD2 (6 bases). CDR1 is SGHTA and CDR2 is FQGNSA in the germline V gene. The CDR3 contains 13 residues. Trimming removed 6 bases at V and 6 bases at J, with 13 bases between. CDR3 nucleotides: TGTGCCAGCAGACTACCGGGGGTCGATACGCAGTATTTT. Encoded protein: CASRLPGVDTQYF.

The J gene is TRBJ2-5, the V gene TRBV5-1; D uncertain. Germline loops: CDR1 SGHRS, CDR2 YFSETQ. This CDR3 is built from 16 residues. V was pared by 0 bases and J by 2 bases, with 14 bases between. CDR3 amino acids: CASSLGGRPVQETQYF. CDR3 sequence (DNA): TGCGCCAGCAGCTTGGGTGGCAGGCCGGTACAAGAGACCCAGTACTTC.

V usage is TRBV6-5 and J usage is TRBJ1-1; tentative D call: TRBD1 (5 bases). Germline assignment: CDR1 MNHEY and CDR2 SVGAGI. CDR3 size: 12 residues. Trimming took off 10 bases at V and 1 base at J, with 10 bases between the two ends. Here the CDR3 reads CATNQGNTEAFF. For the CDR3, the DNA is TGTGCCACCAATCAGGGGAACACTGAAGCTTTCTTT.

In DNA, the CDR3 is TGTGCCAGCAGCGTAGGGTTCGAGTACGAGCAGTACTTC. This encodes CASSVGFEYEQYF. The rearrangement uses TRBV9 and TRBJ2-7; D is uncertain. CDR1 and CDR2 (germline): SGDLS, YYNGEE. V gave up 0 bases and J gave up 4 bases, with 8 bases separating them. The CDR3 sequence is 13 residues long.

Note on this clone: The sample holds other DNA sequences that translate to the same CDR3. The rearrangement uses TRBV5-1 and TRBJ2-7, with a possible D match to TRBD2 (6 bases). Trimming shortened V by 5 bases and J by 0 bases, and 9 bases separated the two germline ends. The V gene's germline CDR1 is SGHRS and CDR2 YFSETQ. The CDR3 extends over 13 amino acids. This chain's CDR3 is CASRTSSSYEQYF. CDR3 coding DNA: TGCGCCAGCAGAACTAGCAGCTCCTACGAGCAGTACTTC. Combining the CDR3 with reference TRBV5-1 and TRBJ2-7 gives the whole variable domain KAGVTQTPRYLIKTRGQQVTLSCSPISGHRSVSWYQQTPGQGLQFLFEYFSETQRNKGNFPGRFSGRQFSNSRSEMNVSTLELGDSALYLCASRTSSSYEQYFGPGTRLTVT.

The CDR3 reads CASSQGDTSFPQYF. CDR3 DNA sequence: TGTGCCAGCAGCCAGGGGGACACTTCCTTTCCGCAGTATTTT. The chain recombines TRBV14 with TRBJ2-3, with a weak D call TRBD1 (6 bases). The CDR3 runs to 14 residues. Trimming took 3 bases from V and 10 from J, leaving 17 bases between them. The germline V gene encodes CDR1 SGHDN and CDR2 FVKESK.

Only a few counts were recorded for this clone. V is TRBV7-2 and J is TRBJ1-2, with no clear D. Germline V gene sequence: CDR1 SGHTA, CDR2 FQGNSA. Between the trimmed V and J ends, which lost 3 bases and 0 bases, there was a span of 8 bases. CDR3 length: 14 amino acids. Here the CDR3 reads CASSLRTSNYGYTF. CDR3 coding DNA: TGTGCCAGCAGCTTGCGGACTTCTAACTATGGCTACACCTTC.

The chain couples TRBV2 to TRBJ2-1; TRBD2 matches at 7 bases. This CDR3 is built from 14 residues. V lost 4 bases, J lost 9 bases, and 9 bases stayed unmatched. Germline V lookup: CDR1 SNHLY, CDR2 FYNNEI. CDR3 sequence reads: CASSVRGGEGEQFF. CDR3 bases: TGTGCCAGCAGTGTTCGCGGCGGGGAGGGTGAGCAGTTCTTC. Full variable domain (outside the CDR3, taken from reference TRBV2 and TRBJ2-1): EPEVTQTPSHQVTQMGQEVILRCVPISNHLYFYWYRQILGQKVEFLVSFYNNEISEKSEIFDDQFSVERPDGSNFTLKIRSTKLEDSAMYFCASSVRGGEGEQFFGPGTRLTVL.

V gene TRBV19 combines with J gene TRBJ1-4; 7 positions match TRBD1. The CDR3 consists of 15 residues. V was clipped by 3 bases and J by 7 bases; unmatched bases: 8. Germline V gives CDR1 LNHDA, CDR2 SQIVND (reference sequence). The CDR3 DNA reads TGTGCCAGTAGTATTATTACAGGGGCGAGTGAAAAACTGTTTTTT. This encodes CASSIITGASEKLFF. Combining the CDR3 with reference TRBV19 and TRBJ1-4 gives the whole variable domain DGGITQSPKYLFRKEGQNVTLSCEQNLNHDAMYWYRQDPGQGLRLIYYSQIVNDFQKGDIAEGYSVSREKKESFPLTVTSAQKNPTAFYLCASSIITGASEKLFFGSGTQLSVL.

There are a few counts of this clone. V gene TRBV7-7 combines with J gene TRBJ1-5, with TRBD1 matching 7 bases. CDR3 length: 13 residues. CDR1 is SSHAT and CDR2 is FNYEAQ in the germline V gene (reference sequence). V lost 5 bases and J lost 4; bases outside the gene matches: 2. The CDR3 nucleotides are TGTGCCAGCAGCCGGGACAGAAATCAGCCCCAGCATTTT. Its translation: CASSRDRNQPQHF.

V is TRBV4-1 and J is TRBJ1-2; 9 nucleotides agree with TRBD1. Per germline, CDR1 MGHRA and CDR2 YSYEKL. CDR3 length: 15 amino acids. V shed 4 bases and J 7 bases; nucleotides not matched to a gene: 10. The CDR3 nucleotides are TGCGCCAGCAGCCTGGCGGGACAGGGAATAATTGGCTACACCTTC. It specifies CASSLAGQGIIGYTF.